The rows below give T cell receptor beta chains drawn from one sample of a study of CD8 T cells in Susac syndrome. TCRdb re-derived calls from the immunoSEQ multiplex PCR reads in MiXCR, one entry per CDR3 protein. The sample contains around 280,000 distinct CDR3 sequences, 90% to 95% of which appear only once. Sequencing was carried out using CD4+ T cells from PBMCs. Receptor source: a human donor with multiple sclerosis. Both conserved end residues are part of each CDR3. A D gene is named only where the DNA matches it firmly. For some rows the clone size is stated as once, few or many, or as a class when expanded; others skip it.

D	J	size	V	CDR3	DNA
TRBD1	TRBJ2-5	NA	TRBV9	CASSRTGMEETQYF	TGTGCCAGCAGCAGGACAGGGATGGAAGAGACCCAGTACTTC
TRBD1	TRBJ1-2	NA	TRBV7-2	CASTQDRGRVDGYTF	TGTGCCAGCACCCAGGACAGGGGGCGAGTCGATGGCTACACCTTC
TRBD2	TRBJ2-6	NA	TRBV6-2/TRBV6-3	CASSYSVVAGGPAGANVLTF	TGTGCCAGCAGTTACTCGGTGGTAGCGGGAGGGCCTGCTGGGGCCAACGTCCTGACTTTC
NA	TRBJ1-2	NA	TRBV12-3/TRBV12-4	CASTSNEVSYGYTF	TGTGCCAGCACCTCGAACGAGGTATCCTATGGCTACACCTTC
TRBD1	TRBJ1-1	NA	TRBV15	CATSREGAGYEAFF	TGTGCCACCAGCAGGGAGGGGGCCGGATATGAAGCTTTCTTT
NA	TRBJ1-5	NA	TRBV10-3	CAIGTSGEPQHF	TGTGCCATCGGGACCTCAGGGGAGCCCCAGCATTTT
NA	TRBJ2-7	few	TRBV30	CAWSVSRSSYEQYF	TGTGCCTGGAGTGTAAGTCGGAGCTCCTACGAGCAGTACTTC
TRBD1	TRBJ1-2	NA	TRBV10-1	CASSEPKLDRAADGYTF	TGCGCCAGCAGTGAGCCGAAATTAGACAGGGCTGCGGATGGCTACACCTTC
TRBD2	TRBJ2-3	NA	TRBV10-2	CASTPGRGTDTQYF	TGCGCCAGCACTCCAGGGCGGGGGACAGATACGCAGTATTTT
TRBD1	TRBJ2-1	NA	TRBV12-5	CASGLGQDYNEQFF	TGTGCTAGTGGTCTCGGACAGGACTACAATGAGCAGTTCTTC
NA	TRBJ2-5	NA	TRBV5-1	CASSSLRQFPYQETQYF	TGCGCCAGCAGCTCCTTACGACAGTTTCCGTACCAAGAGACCCAGTACTTC
TRBD1	TRBJ1-6	NA	TRBV2	CASSGDRGSSYNSPLHF	TGTGCCAGCAGTGGGGACAGGGGGAGCTCCTATAATTCACCCCTCCACTTT
NA	TRBJ1-1	NA	TRBV7-2	CASSLVDGNTEAFF	TGTGCCAGCAGCTTAGTCGACGGGAACACTGAAGCTTTCTTT
TRBD1	TRBJ1-1	NA	TRBV6-1	CASSEQGALTEAFF	TGTGCCAGCAGTGAACAGGGGGCGCTGACTGAAGCTTTCTTT
TRBD1	TRBJ1-2	NA	TRBV30	CAWMRDRGGHGYTF	TGTGCCTGGATGAGGGACAGGGGGGGTCATGGCTACACCTTC
NA	TRBJ2-1	NA	TRBV2	CASSETAREEQFF	TGTGCCAGCAGTGAAACTGCACGGGAGGAGCAGTTCTTC